Following are 17 T cell receptor beta chains from one sample sequenced in a study of blood T cell repertoires in COVID-19. Assay: immunoSEQ multiplex PCR; the TCRdb copy retains only in-frame clones and omits some. This table has 55,000 to 85,000 clones, approximately 90% appearing once. Sequenced: peripheral blood. Receptors were obtained from a woman aged 18-29 years with acute or convalescent COVID-19.

The chain couples TRBV30 to TRBJ1-2, with D possibly being TRBD1 (5 bases). Trimming took 2 bases from V and 8 from J, leaving 12 bases between them. Germline CDR1 GTSNPN, CDR2 SVGIG (reference sequence). The CDR3 runs 12 residues. The CDR3 DNA is TGTGCCTGGAGTCCGGGACTCAGGGGCTACACCTTC. Its protein product is CAWSPGLRGYTF.

The chain has TRBV5-4 and TRBJ2-1; D is possibly TRBD2 (7 bases). The CDR3 loop spans 15 amino acids. CDR1 is SGHNT and CDR2 is YYREEE in the germline V gene (reference sequence). V lost 4 bases, J lost 3 bases, and 14 bases lay in between. CDR3 nucleotides: TGTGCCAGCAGCCCAAGAGGGGGGGGCTACAATGAGCAGTTCTTC. Translating gives CASSPRGGGYNEQFF.

The J gene is TRBJ2-4, the V gene TRBV11-2; 7 positions agree with TRBD1. CDR3 length: 16 residues. Germline CDR1 and CDR2: SGHAT and FQNNGV. V trimming: 0 bases; J trimming: 3 bases; junction bases outside the gene matches: 5. CDR3 bases: TGTGCCAGCAGCTTAGATTCAGGGGGAGTCAAAAACATTCAGTACTTC. It yields the protein CASSLDSGGVKNIQYF.

The chain combines TRBV19 with TRBJ2-3; the match to TRBD2 covers 7 bases. The CDR3 length is 15 residues. V lost 7 bases to trimming and J lost 7 bases; unmatched junction nucleotides: 14. Germline V gene lookup returns CDR1 LNHDA and CDR2 SQIVND (reference sequence). The CDR3 here is CASTMGAVSGYTQYF. In DNA, the CDR3 is TGTGCCAGTACCATGGGAGCGGTTAGCGGGTATACGCAGTATTTT.

The chain combines TRBV5-1 with TRBJ2-3; 9 nucleotides agree with TRBD1. The CDR3 has 15 amino acids. The germline V gene encodes CDR1 SGHRS and CDR2 YFSETQ. V shed 4 bases and J 3 bases; nucleotides not matched to a gene: 6. CDR3 DNA: TGCGCCAGCAGCCAGAGACAGGGGGAAACAGATACGCAGTATTTT. It codes for CASSQRQGETDTQYF.

This clone was counted once. The chain uses TRBV24-1 and TRBJ2-1; tentative D call: TRBD1 (5 bases). The CDR3 contains 13 residues. V was clipped by 9 bases and J by 4 bases, with 12 bases between them. CDR1 and CDR2 (germline): KGHDR, SFDVKD. Here the CDR3 DNA reads TGTGCCACCCAGCAGGGCCAATACAATGAGCAGTTCTTC. Translation: CATQQGQYNEQFF.

This clone was seen more than once but under ten times. The V gene is TRBV30, the J gene TRBJ2-7; weak D call: TRBD2 (5 bases). V dropped 3 bases and J dropped 2 bases, with 14 bases sitting between them. CDR3 length: 14 amino acids. Per the germline V gene, CDR1 is GTSNPN and CDR2 is SVGIG (reference sequence). The CDR3 reads CAWSDGVIPYEQYF. The DNA of the CDR3 is TGTGCCTGGAGCGACGGGGTGATTCCCTACGAGCAGTACTTC.

The chain has TRBV5-8 and TRBJ2-7; 8 bases align to TRBD2. V was pared by 5 bases and J by 6 bases, with 7 bases of the junction left unmatched. The length of the CDR3 is 13 residues. The germline V gene encodes CDR1 SGHTS and CDR2 YDEGEE. Here the CDR3 DNA reads TGTGCCAGCAGTCGAGGACTAGCACGCGAGCAGTACTTC. As protein: CASSRGLAREQYF.

The chain employs TRBV9 and TRBJ1-5; no clear D gene. Germline V lookup: CDR1 SGDLS, CDR2 YYNGEE. This CDR3 is built from 17 residues. V was pared by 4 bases and J by 0 bases, with 17 bases between. As DNA, the CDR3 is TGTGCCAGCAGCCCTAGCGGCAGCCCGTATAGCAATCAGCCCCAGCATTTT. Its translation: CASSPSGSPYSNQPQHF.

The chain has TRBV29-1 and TRBJ2-1; no firm D call. Germline-derived CDR1 and CDR2 are SQVTM and ANQGSEA. This CDR3 is 12 amino acids long. V lost 1 base, J lost 3 bases, and 4 bases lay in between. CDR3 nucleotides: TGCAGCGTTGAAGCCCTCTACAATGAGCAGTTCTTC. It codes for CSVEALYNEQFF.

The chain carries TRBV6-5 and TRBJ2-5; 7 nucleotides match TRBD2. With V trimmed by 8 bases and J by 3 bases, 3 bases remained unmatched. Per germline, CDR1 MNHEY and CDR2 SVGAGI. There are 12 residues in the CDR3. The CDR3 bases are TGTGCCAGCGGGAGGGGTAAAGAGACCCAGTACTTC. It yields the protein CASGRGKETQYF.

The chain links TRBV7-2 to TRBJ1-2, with D possibly matching TRBD1 (5 bases). The CDR3 length is 13 residues. Trimming shortened V by 0 bases and J by 8 bases, and 10 bases separated the two germline ends. CDR1 and CDR2 (germline): SGHTA, FQGNSA. CDR3 protein: CASSLAVSGGYTF. In DNA, the CDR3 is TGTGCCAGCAGCTTAGCGGTCTCAGGGGGCTACACCTTC.

This rearrangement joins TRBV4-1 to TRBJ2-2; D is possibly TRBD2 (6 bases). Germline V gene lookup returns CDR1 MGHRA and CDR2 YSYEKL. Deletions cut 0 bases from V and 1 base from J, with 12 bases between. The CDR3 extends over 17 amino acids. CDR3 in DNA: TGCGCCAGCAGCCAAGATGTTCGGCGGGGGAACACCGGGGAGCTGTTTTTT. The encoded protein is CASSQDVRRGNTGELFF.

The chain couples TRBV19 to TRBJ1-1; D uncertain. The CDR3 is 12 amino acids. CDR1 and CDR2 from the germline V gene are LNHDA and SQIVND (reference sequence). Trimming took off 6 bases at V and 5 bases at J, with 10 bases between the two ends. The DNA for the CDR3 is TGTGCCAGTAGATCCCCGGGGACTGAAGCTTTCTTT. Its protein product is CASRSPGTEAFF. Full variable domain (remainder filled in from reference TRBV19 and TRBJ1-1): DGGITQSPKYLFRKEGQNVTLSCEQNLNHDAMYWYRQDPGQGLRLIYYSQIVNDFQKGDIAEGYSVSREKKESFPLTVTSAQKNPTAFYLCASRSPGTEAFFGQGTRLTVV.

The V and J genes are TRBV10-2 and TRBJ1-6; TRBD1 matches at 7 bases. This CDR3 has 16 residues. Germline CDR1 WSHSY, CDR2 SAAADI. The V and J ends lost 8 bases and 7 bases, in that order; junction bases with no gene match: 14. CDR3 sequence reads: CASAPTGYSRNSPLHF. The CDR3 DNA reads as TGCGCCAGCGCCCCGACAGGGTACTCTAGGAATTCACCCCTCCACTTT.

V is TRBV19 and J is TRBJ2-5; TRBD2 matches at 12 bases. The length of the CDR3 is 16 residues. The trim removed 2 bases at V and 3 bases at J, leaving 4 bases unmatched. Germline CDR1 is LNHDA and CDR2 is SQIVND (reference sequence). CDR3 sequence: CASSIHRTSGEETQYF. The CDR3 nucleotides read TGTGCCAGTAGTATACACCGGACTAGCGGGGAAGAGACCCAGTACTTC.

A remark on this clone: The junction and the germline gene differ at one end; a read error may be behind it. The CDR3 loop reads CASRLGQGIRETQYF. CDR3 coding DNA: TGTGCCAGCCGCTTGGGACAGGGAATACGAGAGACCCAGTACTTC. The V call is TRBV11-2, the J call TRBJ2-5; 9 bases fit TRBD1. The V gene's germline CDR1 is SGHAT and CDR2 FQNNGV. The CDR3 has 15 residues.